This T cell receptor beta chain was documented in a study of T cell responses to AZD1222 COVID-19 vaccine (TCRdb year 2021). A note on the overall study: AZD1222 recipients given second doses at about 4 weeks or at about 12 weeks were pooled, since spike-specific TCR depth and breadth were not found to differ between the two schedules. A total of around 240 trial participants underwent TCR sequencing, of whom about 210 had received two doses of AZD1222 and about 25 had received two doses of the MenACWY control vaccine. Trial participants were enrolled by age into 18-55, 56-69 and 70-plus year subgroups, with approximately 150, 28 and 58 TCR-sequenced participants respectively. What the work shows at the level of the full study, not this receptor alone: Participants were mostly white British, with more females than males. The authors suggested clonal diversity may have been underestimated. Because no samples from the day 14 peak response were available, repertoires could be characterized only after the peak T cell response. Conclusions about previously exposed vaccinees are limited because only five to seven AZD1222 recipients were SARS-CoV-2 seropositive at baseline. Epitopes outside the regions mutated in the B.1.351 and B.1.1.7 variants were reportedly recognized by nearly half of the unique spike-specific TCRs. In the small 56-69-year group, the increase in depth fell short of significance, most likely because of low power. The vaccine-associated CD4 TCRs covered the entire spike protein, and the dominant responses fell in regions 160-218 and 743-854. Spike-specific TCR breadth and depth rose significantly after two AZD1222 doses compared with day 0 and with MenACWY recipients.

The sample's time point label, decoded: baseline before first vaccination. Vaccinee samples came from UK trials COV001 and COV002, including a single-blind randomized controlled phase 2/3 trial of AZD1222 (ChAdOx1 nCoV-19) in healthy adults. For TCRbeta chain sequencing, PBMC samples from trial participants were taken at day 0 and at day 28 after the second dose. There are 17 amino acids in the CDR3, from cysteine to phenylalanine inclusive. Only the CDR3 DNA stays, 51 bases, in frame from base 1. The CDR3 regions of human TCRbeta chains were subjected to immunosequencing. As for the original processing: TCRs in the repertoires were compared against a reference library of SARS-CoV-2-specific TCRs that had been generated with the MIRA antigen-specificity platform. Breadth was defined as the fraction of unique TCRs that were SARS-CoV-2-associated, and depth was defined as the fraction of total T cells that were SARS-CoV-2-associated. Using the MIRA data, every spike-specific TCR was mapped to the spike region that the TCR reacted to and assigned to either a CD4 or a CD8 class. Log10-transformed breadth and depth values were compared by one-way ANOVA with Sidak's multiple comparisons tests. Not all clones reach the TCRdb copy of this immuneACCESS table, which keeps in-frame sequences only. Checked studies attribute under half of the gap to unresolved V genes and leave the rest unexplained. V and J calls and clone size come straight from that table; D and trimming were deduced from the DNA. This sample lists over 45,000 clones; 70% to 80% were detected once. Over 6.5% of the sample lies in the top ten.

As concerns this clone: Its cognate antigen has yet to be identified. Qualities for individual bases were not recorded, and no much larger clone is one base off.

The receptor comes from an adult in good health. The input for sequencing was peripheral blood, taken on day 0 of AZD1222 vaccination. Rearrangement joined TRBV21-1 to TRBJ2-1; the table's D call, TRBD1, was not checked against the DNA. TRBV21-1 is recorded as a pseudogene. The nucleotides are TGTGCCAGCAGCGTAGAGTTCTCGGACAAGGAATACAATGAGCAGTTCTTC. This is translated as CASSVEFSDKEYNEQFF.